The 19 T cell receptor beta chains in this list originate from one sample, sequenced in a study of blood T cells in healthy people across ages (dated by TCRdb to between 2014 and 2016). Receptors were amplified or captured by 5' RACE. The listed sequencing device is Illumina HiSeq 2500. A second roughly 6 to 12 cycle PCR used a sample-barcoded 5' primer and a J-beta primer mix. TCRdb redid the processing of the public reads, applying fastp at Q25 and MiXCR, and retained in-frame beta chains. Rows matching on CDR3 protein sequence are summarized as one entry with the most common DNA and genes. This sample has about a million distinct CDR3 sequences in its table, and about two fifths of those were observed once. Around 14% of the sample belongs to the ten largest clones. Sequences were obtained from blood. Source of these receptors: a man aged 18 to 29 in good health.

The chain uses TRBV20-1 and TRBJ2-6, with no clear D. The length of the CDR3 is 18 residues. The V gene's germline CDR1 is DFQATT and CDR2 SNEGSKA (reference sequence). Deletions cut 0 bases from V and 0 bases from J, with 15 bases between. In DNA form, the CDR3 reads TGCAGTGCTAGAGAAGGTGGCCCATTACTCTCTGGGGCCAACGTCCTGACTTTC. This translates into CSAREGGPLLSGANVLTF.

With respect to this clonotype: Compared with germline, one end of the junction differs, possibly owing to a read error. The chain couples TRBV29-1 to TRBJ1-2; 8 bases line up with TRBD1. The CDR3 has 15 amino acids. The V gene's germline CDR1 is SQVTM and CDR2 ANQGSEA. The CDR3 is CSVAGGVLSSDGNTF. The CDR3 bases are TGCAGCGTTGCAGGGGGCGTATTATCGTCTGATGGCAACACCTTC.

The V and J genes are TRBV9 and TRBJ2-3; D possibly corresponds to TRBD2 (5 bases). This CDR3 is built from 14 residues. Germline values: CDR1 SGDLS, CDR2 YYNGEE. Trimming stripped 6 bases from V and 2 bases from J, with 13 bases between. In nucleotides, the CDR3 is TGTGCCAGCACAAGCGGCCGATCCACAGATACGCAGTATTTT. Protein sequence: CASTSGRSTDTQYF.

The J gene is TRBJ2-1, the V gene TRBV12-3 or TRBV12-4; 7 positions agree with TRBD2. Trimming cost V 5 bases and J 0 bases; bases outside gene matches: 13. CDR3 size: 18 residues. CDR3 DNA: TGTGCCAGCAGTCGTAGTAGAATGGGGGGGAGCTCCTACAATGAGCAGTTCTTC. Translated, it gives CASSRSRMGGSSYNEQFF.

This clonotype was detected a few times. This rearrangement joins TRBV7-2 to TRBJ1-6, with a tentative D call TRBD1 (5 bases). Trimming removed 1 base at V and 10 bases at J, with 14 bases between. The CDR3 is made up of 15 amino acids. Germline V gives CDR1 SGHTA, CDR2 FQGNSA. For the CDR3, the DNA is TGTGCCAGCAGCTTAGGTCCGGAGGGGAGGTCACCCCTCCACTTT. It encodes CASSLGPEGRSPLHF.

This clonotype was detected a few times. This chain connects TRBV29-1 to TRBJ2-3; no firm D call. From germline, CDR1 is SQVTM and CDR2 ANQGSEA. The V end lost 0 bases, the J end lost 3 bases, and 13 bases lay between the germline ends. The CDR3 consists of 15 residues. The CDR3, as DNA: TGCAGCGTTGAAGACCCCCTGATCGGGACAGATACGCAGTATTTT. Its translation is CSVEDPLIGTDTQYF.

The chain links TRBV5-1 to TRBJ2-7; tentatively, D is TRBD1 (5 bases). The closer fit of TRBJ2-5 to the DNA end suggests the J call may be wrong. The CDR3 length is 17 residues. The germline CDR1 and CDR2 sequences are SGHRS and YFSETQ. The CDR3 coding sequence is TGCGCCAGCAGCGATAAAAGACAGCTTAAGATTCAAGAGACCCAGTACTTC. Its protein product is CASSDKRQLKIQETQYF.

This clonotype was picked up one time. Relative to the germline gene, one junction end is altered; a read error may explain this. This chain connects TRBV10-3 to TRBJ1-2; the D is unclear. This CDR3 spans 13 amino acids. From germline, CDR1 is ENHRY and CDR2 SYGVKD. DNA for the CDR3: TGTGCCATCAGTGAGTCGGAGGGCTATGGCCACACCTTC. It specifies CAISESEGYGHTF.

This clonotype came up a few times. The chain has TRBV20-1 and TRBJ2-1; D is unresolved. This CDR3 region has 13 residues. Trimming shortened V by 5 bases and J by 7 bases, and 15 bases separated the two germline ends. Germline V lookup: CDR1 DFQATT, CDR2 SNEGSKA (reference sequence). The CDR3: CSAGVLDPNEQFF. In DNA, the CDR3 is TGCAGTGCTGGGGTCCTAGATCCTAATGAGCAGTTCTTC.

The chain combines TRBV7-9 with TRBJ1-5; no clear D gene. V lost 1 base and J 5 bases, leaving 6 bases between the germline ends. Germline values: CDR1 SEHNR, CDR2 FQNEAQ (reference sequence). CDR3 length: 13 residues. The CDR3 sequence: CASSLGVYQPQHF. The CDR3 DNA sequence: TGTGCCAGCAGCTTAGGGGTTTATCAGCCCCAGCATTTT.

This clonotype occurred a few times. The chain employs TRBV2 and TRBJ2-1; TRBD1 might be the D (6 bases). Germline values: CDR1 SNHLY, CDR2 FYNNEI. Trimming took off 6 bases at V and 3 bases at J, with 15 bases between the two ends. The length of the CDR3 is 15 residues. The CDR3 spells CASRLDSNLYNEQFF. In nucleotides, the CDR3 is TGTGCCAGCAGGTTGGACAGCAACCTCTACAATGAGCAGTTCTTC.

The genes are TRBV20-1 and TRBJ2-1; the D gene is possibly TRBD2 (6 bases). The CDR3 has 13 amino acids. Germline V gene sequence: CDR1 DFQATT, CDR2 SNEGSKA (reference sequence). The ends were cut back, 6 bases at V and 10 bases at J, with 19 bases in the middle. CDR3 in amino acids: CSARELANREQFF. In DNA, the CDR3 is TGCAGTGCGAGGGAGCTAGCGAACAGGGAGCAGTTCTTC.

This clonotype was counted only a few times. The V and J genes are TRBV10-3 and TRBJ1-1, with D possibly matching TRBD1 (5 bases). The germline V and J ends were trimmed by 2 bases and 5 bases, with 12 bases remaining between them. CDR1 is ENHRY and CDR2 is SYGVKD in the germline V gene. There are 14 residues in the CDR3. The CDR3 bases are TGTGCCATCAGTGAGAGGGGCGGACAAACTGAAGCTTTCTTT. This codes for CAISERGGQTEAFF.

Remarks on this clonotype: A read error is possible here, since a much larger clone lies one base away. This chain connects TRBV9 to TRBJ1-2, with D perhaps matching TRBD1 (5 bases). The V gene's germline CDR1 is SGDLS and CDR2 YYNGEE. This CDR3 is 13 amino acids long. CDR3 amino acids: CASGVAGSYGYTF. The CDR3 DNA reads as TGTGCCAGCGGCGTAGCAGGGTCCTATGGCTACACCTTC.

The gene calls are TRBV2 and TRBJ2-7, with 7 bases fitting TRBD2. CDR3 length: 12 residues. Trimming removed 6 bases from V and 11 bases from J; junction bases left unmatched: 10. Germline V gene data show CDR1 as SNHLY and CDR2 as FYNNEI. The CDR3 loop reads CASRGGIPQEYF. CDR3 DNA: TGTGCCAGCAGGGGAGGGATCCCCCAGGAGTACTTC.

This chain connects TRBV4-1 to TRBJ2-1, with 8 bases fitting TRBD2. Gene TRBJ2-7 matches the end of the DNA better, so the J call may be wrong. The CDR3 runs 16 residues. Germline CDR1 is MGHRA and CDR2 is YSYEKL. Here the CDR3 reads CASSQQSGGVYNEQYF. The CDR3 nucleotides are TGCGCCAGCAGCCAACAGAGCGGGGGAGTTTACAATGAGCAGTACTTC.

The rearrangement uses TRBV11-1 and TRBJ2-1, with a possible D match to TRBD1 (6 bases). The CDR3 is 21 amino acids. The V gene's germline CDR1 is SGHAT and CDR2 FQDESV (reference sequence). The V and J ends lost 5 bases and 0 bases respectively, with 29 bases between them. This chain's CDR3 is CASSPGVGRAAFLSSYNEQFF. Here the CDR3 DNA reads TGTGCCAGCAGCCCAGGGGTAGGGCGGGCCGCCTTTCTTAGCTCCTACAATGAGCAGTTCTTC.

The genes are TRBV28 and TRBJ2-7, with 9 bases lining up with TRBD1. Germline-derived CDR1 and CDR2 are MDHEN and SYDVKM. V gave up 8 bases and J gave up 1 base; unmatched junction bases: 9. The CDR3 spans 15 residues. Here the CDR3 reads CASVSGQGTSYEQYF. The CDR3 region has the DNA TGTGCCAGCGTCTCGGGACAGGGCACATCCTACGAGCAGTACTTC.

The chain employs TRBV5-1 and TRBJ2-3; no reliable D call. The CDR3 contains 15 residues. V was shortened by 0 bases and J by 1 base, with 9 bases between the two germline ends. CDR1 is SGHRS, CDR2 YFSETQ, per germline. As DNA, the CDR3 is TGCGCCAGCAGCTTGGCGAAGGTCCGCACAGATACGCAGTATTTT. Translation gives CASSLAKVRTDTQYF.